This T cell receptor beta chain was recorded in a study of blood T cell repertoires in COVID-19. Overall study: The United States, Italy and Spain provided the acute and convalescent COVID-19 samples. T cells, B-cell-depleted T cells, or PBMCs supplied cDNA or gDNA.

Study processing details: Reference gene primer amplification in the assay estimated nucleated cell counts. TCRdb's table, derived via immunoSEQ multiplex PCR, lists solely in-frame clones and lacks some. The V and J calls and clone size are taken from that table; D and trimming were inferred from the DNA. The sample lists 200,000 to 250,000 clones, roughly 86% seen once, with roughly 3% in the top ten. Germline CDR1 SQVTM, CDR2 ANQGSEA. The CDR3 extends over 14 amino acids. Trimming removed 4 bases from V and 1 base from J; junction bases left unmatched: 5. Input material: peripheral blood. The sequence derives from a man in his fifties or sixties with acute or convalescent COVID-19. This rearrangement joins TRBV29-1 to TRBJ2-5; 8 nucleotides match TRBD2. This CDR3 reads CSVVERGIQETQYF. CDR3 DNA sequence: TGCAGCGTTGTGGAGCGGGGGATCCAAGAGACCCAGTACTTC.